These 25 T cell receptor beta chains originate from one sample sequenced in a study of blood T cells in healthy people across ages. PCR was performed a second time for about 7 to 11 cycles using a sample-barcoded 5' primer and a J-beta primer mix. TCRdb used MiXCR to reprocess the 5' RACE reads, holding one entry per CDR3 protein. The profile shows approximately 810,000 distinct CDR3 sequences, roughly 40% of them singletons. Sequencing was done on a sample of blood. These receptors originate from a man younger than 35 in good health.

J is TRBJ2-2 and V is TRBV9; 7 bases are a match to TRBD1. Germline CDR1 is SGDLS and CDR2 is YYNGEE. V lost 6 bases to trimming and J lost 3 bases; unmatched junction nucleotides: 8. The CDR3 sequence is 15 residues long. The CDR3 DNA sequence: TGTGCCAGCACCCGAAGGGGGCCAGACACCGGGGAGCTGTTTTTT. This codes for CASTRRGPDTGELFF.

This clonotype was detected many times. This chain joins TRBV4-2 and TRBJ2-5; 7 positions match TRBD2. CDR3 size: 14 residues. Germline loops: CDR1 LGHNA, CDR2 YNFKEQ. The V gene end was trimmed by 4 bases and the J gene end by 2 bases; junction bases not matched to a gene: 4. The CDR3 DNA is TGTGCCAGCAGCCCGGAGCGGGGTCAAGAGACCCAGTACTTC. This translates into CASSPERGQETQYF.

The rearrangement uses TRBV24-1 and TRBJ2-4, with D possibly being TRBD2 (5 bases). The germline V gene has CDR1 KGHDR and CDR2 SFDVKD. Trimming removed 9 bases from V and 0 bases from J, with 14 bases in between. This CDR3 is 15 amino acids long. Here the CDR3 DNA reads TGTGCCACCGAGGGTCAACACCTAGCCAAAAACATTCAGTACTTC. Translated: CATEGQHLAKNIQYF.

The chain couples TRBV18 to TRBJ2-4, with D possibly matching TRBD2 (5 bases). The DNA matches TRBJ2-7 better at its end, which makes the J call doubtful. From germline, CDR1 is KGHSH and CDR2 LQKENI. There are 14 residues in the CDR3. In DNA form, the CDR3 reads TGTGCCAGCTCACCTCGCTCCGGGAACTACGAGCAGTACTTC. Translation: CASSPRSGNYEQYF.

This clonotype came up a few times. The chain's CDR3 is CSARLPGSRNSPLHF. The CDR3 DNA is TGCAGTGCTAGACTACCTGGGTCTCGCAATTCACCCCTCCACTTT. The chain couples TRBV20-1 to TRBJ1-6; no clear D gene. Trimming stripped 2 bases from V and 7 bases from J, with 15 bases between. Germline CDR1 and CDR2: DFQATT and SNEGSKA (reference sequence). This CDR3 comprises 15 residues.

This clonotype turned up a few times. The V call is TRBV29-1, the J call TRBJ1-5; the D gene is possibly TRBD1 (5 bases). Germline V gene data show CDR1 as SQVTM and CDR2 as ANQGSEA. The CDR3 is 13 amino acids. Trimming stripped 6 bases from V and 1 base from J, with 10 bases between. The CDR3: CSVPGGSNQPQHF. The CDR3 DNA is TGCAGCGTGCCCGGGGGGAGCAATCAGCCCCAGCATTTT.

The chain joins TRBV5-1 to TRBJ2-3; 9 positions match TRBD2. The length of the CDR3 is 16 residues. Trimming at V came to 1 base and at J to 4 bases, leaving 7 bases not matched to a gene. Per germline, CDR1 SGHRS and CDR2 YFSETQ. In nucleotides, the CDR3 is TGCGCCAGCAGCTTGTTGGGCGGGAGGGCCTCAGATACGCAGTATTTT. Its protein is CASSLLGGRASDTQYF.

V usage is TRBV4-1 and J usage is TRBJ2-5; D is ambiguous. TRBJ2-7 matches the DNA end more closely, so the J call is doubtful. This CDR3 spans 13 amino acids. CDR1 is MGHRA and CDR2 is YSYEKL in the germline V gene. The chain's CDR3 is CASSQDPGGEQYF. CDR3 sequence (DNA): TGCGCCAGCAGCCAAGACCCTGGTGGCGAGCAGTACTTC.

The V gene is TRBV6-6, the J gene TRBJ1-4, with a possible D match to TRBD1 (6 bases). The CDR3 runs to 12 residues. In germline, CDR1 is MNHNY, CDR2 SVGAGI (reference sequence). The ends were cut back, 6 bases at V and 10 bases at J, with 12 bases in the middle. Here the CDR3 DNA reads TGTGCCAGCAGAGGGGGGCAGAGAAAACTGTTTTTT. Its translation: CASRGGQRKLFF.

This clonotype was detected only a few times. The chain couples TRBV4-3 to TRBJ2-3; D remains ambiguous. Trimming stripped 4 bases from V and 1 base from J, with 9 bases between. The germline gives CDR1 LGHNA, CDR2 YSLEER. The length of the CDR3 is 14 residues. The CDR3 DNA follows: TGCGCCAGCAGCCCCGCCCTAGGCACAGATACGCAGTATTTT. Its translation: CASSPALGTDTQYF.

In its sample, this clonotype was seen a few times. V usage is TRBV6-6 and J usage is TRBJ1-5; TRBD1 might be the D (5 bases). This CDR3 comprises 16 residues. Germline-derived CDR1 and CDR2 are MNHNY and SVGAGI (reference sequence). V was clipped by 7 bases and J by 3 bases, with 19 bases between them. The CDR3 DNA is TGTGCCAGCACGGATGGAAGGGGCGGGATCAATCAGCCCCAGCATTTT. This gives the protein CASTDGRGGINQPQHF.

V gene TRBV5-1 combines with J gene TRBJ2-2; TRBD2 matches at 8 bases. CDR3 length: 16 residues. The germline V gene has CDR1 SGHRS and CDR2 YFSETQ. V was pared by 4 bases and J by 3 bases, with 8 bases of the junction left unmatched. The CDR3: CASSTERGPHTGELFF. The CDR3 nucleotides read TGCGCCAGCAGCACGGAGCGGGGGCCTCACACCGGGGAGCTGTTTTTT.

The gene calls are TRBV28 and TRBJ1-1; D possibly corresponds to TRBD1 (5 bases). The CDR3 spans 14 residues. Germline CDR1 MDHEN, CDR2 SYDVKM. The germline V and J ends were trimmed by 2 bases and 3 bases, with 10 bases remaining between them. The CDR3 nucleotides are TGTGCCAGCAGTTTAGGGGGGAAGGACACTGAAGCTTTCTTT. Translating it yields CASSLGGKDTEAFF.

About this clonotype: An end of the junction differs from the germline gene, which may be a read error. This chain connects TRBV6-1 to TRBJ1-2, with D unclear. Looked up from germline, CDR1 is MNHNS and CDR2 is SASEGT. The CDR3 length is 14 residues. This CDR3 is CANSEERIIYGYTF. The CDR3 DNA follows: TGTGCCAACAGTGAAGAGAGGATTATCTATGGCTACACCTTC.

This clonotype turned up a few times. V gene TRBV4-3 combines with J gene TRBJ1-1, with D uncertain. The CDR3 contains 12 residues. Trimming pared 1 base from V and 7 bases from J, leaving 7 bases between. CDR1 and CDR2 (germline): LGHNA, YSLEER. The CDR3 loop is CASSQGKDEAFF. For the CDR3, the DNA is TGCGCCAGCAGCCAAGGAAAGGATGAAGCTTTCTTT.

The rearrangement joins TRBV21-1 to TRBJ2-7; the table's D call, TRBD1, was not checked against the DNA. TRBV21-1 is termed a pseudogene. The CDR3 loop spans 15 amino acids. This CDR3 reads CASSKVSGQVFEQYF. The CDR3 DNA reads TGTGCCAGCAGCAAAGTTTCCGGACAGGTCTTTGAGCAGTACTTC.

V usage is TRBV7-9 and J usage is TRBJ1-5; D perhaps matches TRBD1 (6 bases). CDR1 and CDR2 from the germline V gene are SEHNR and FQNEAQ (reference sequence). V gave up 5 bases and J gave up 4 bases, with 12 bases separating them. The CDR3 sequence is 14 residues long. CDR3 nucleotides: TGTGCCAGCAGCCCCCCAGGGGCTAATCAGCCCCAGCATTTT. Its protein is CASSPPGANQPQHF.

This clonotype was seen at least ten times. This rearrangement joins TRBV7-2 to TRBJ2-6; D is unresolved. Germline lookup yields CDR1 SGHTA and CDR2 FQGNSA. This CDR3 comprises 18 residues. Trimming cost V 1 base and J 0 bases, with 13 bases left between them. The CDR3 DNA reads as TGTGCCAGCAGCTTAGTGTACGGCCTCCTCTCTGGGGCCAACGTCCTGACTTTC. Translating gives CASSLVYGLLSGANVLTF.

This clonotype was recorded many times. The V gene is TRBV12-3 or TRBV12-4, the J gene TRBJ1-1, with 7 bases fitting TRBD1. Losses at the gene ends were 5 bases for V and 2 bases for J; bases not matched to a gene: 5. This CDR3 has 14 residues. DNA for the CDR3: TGTGCCAGCAGTCCCGGACAGGAAAACACTGAAGCTTTCTTT. The encoded protein is CASSPGQENTEAFF.

The gene calls are TRBV3-1 and TRBJ1-5; no clear D. The length of the CDR3 is 16 residues. V was trimmed by 1 base and J by 2 bases, leaving 12 bases between them. CDR1 LGHDT and CDR2 YNNKEL come from the germline V gene (reference sequence). This CDR3 is CASSQGGLSGNQPQHF. The CDR3 bases are TGTGCCAGCAGCCAAGGAGGTCTTTCTGGCAATCAGCCCCAGCATTTT.

The V and J genes are TRBV16 and TRBJ2-7; TRBD1 aligns across 8 bases. CDR1 is KGHSY and CDR2 is FQNENV in the germline V gene. The CDR3 has 15 amino acids. Germline trimming cut 2 bases from V and 7 bases from J; bases unmatched to any gene: 10. CDR3 DNA: TGTGCCAGCAGCCAAAACCGGGACAGGCACAATGAGCAGTACTTC. Its protein is CASSQNRDRHNEQYF.

Note on this clonotype: A much larger clone lies a single base off, so this may be a read error. The chain uses TRBV6-4 and TRBJ1-6; no reliable D call. The CDR3 covers 13 residues. Germline CDR1 and CDR2: MRHNA and SNTAGT. The CDR3 protein is CASSDRDNSPPHF. The CDR3 DNA reads as TGTGCCAGCAGTGACAGGGATAATTCACCCCCCCACTTT.

V usage is TRBV6-1 and J usage is TRBJ2-5, with 7 bases identical to TRBD2. The V gene end was trimmed by 5 bases and the J gene end by 5 bases; junction bases not matched to a gene: 8. Germline CDR1 is MNHNS and CDR2 is SASEGT. The CDR3 contains 14 residues. CDR3 bases: TGTGCCAGCAGTCTAGAGCGGGGCGGGGAGACCCAGTACTTC. Its translation: CASSLERGGETQYF.

The V and J genes are TRBV20-1 and TRBJ2-4; the match to TRBD2 covers 8 bases. TRBJ2-7 matches the DNA end more closely, so the J call is doubtful. Germline CDR1 DFQATT, CDR2 SNEGSKA (reference sequence). This CDR3 contains 12 residues. CDR3 in amino acids: CSAATGGHEQYF. CDR3 bases: TGCAGTGCTGCCACGGGAGGGCACGAGCAGTACTTC.

The chain employs TRBV7-9 and TRBJ2-5, with 8 nucleotides matching TRBD1. The V segment lost 3 bases and the J segment 7 bases; nucleotides outside the gene matches: 7. The CDR3 totals 14 residues. Germline V gene lookup returns CDR1 SEHNR and CDR2 FQNEAQ (reference sequence). The CDR3 region has the DNA TGTGCCAGCAGCTTCCGGACAGGGACGGGGACCCAGTACTTC. It is translated as CASSFRTGTGTQYF.